This TCR beta chain was captured by sequencing in a study of preoperative IRX-2 immunotherapy in early breast cancer. The treatment denotes: preoperative locoregional IRX-2 cytokine immunotherapy. Samples came from a phase Ib trial of preoperative locoregional IRX-2 cytokine immunotherapy. The V and J ends lost 2 bases and 4 bases respectively, with 10 bases between them. The germline CDR1 and CDR2 sequences are MGHRA and YSYEKL. The CDR3 contains 14 residues. The table lists this clone with a few counts. The protocol was immunoSEQ multiplex PCR, while the TCRdb copy is restricted to in-frame clones and leaves out a portion. The sample lists approximately 98,000 clones, about nine tenths seen once, with roughly 1.9% in the top ten.

The material sequenced was tumor tissue, taken after IRX-2 immunotherapy. The chain combines TRBV4-1 with TRBJ2-3; maybe TRBD1 (6 bases). The clonotype comes from a human donor with breast cancer. The CDR3 loop is CASSQRKGADTQYF. The CDR3 nucleotides read TGCGCCAGCAGCCAAAGGAAGGGGGCAGATACGCAGTATTTT.